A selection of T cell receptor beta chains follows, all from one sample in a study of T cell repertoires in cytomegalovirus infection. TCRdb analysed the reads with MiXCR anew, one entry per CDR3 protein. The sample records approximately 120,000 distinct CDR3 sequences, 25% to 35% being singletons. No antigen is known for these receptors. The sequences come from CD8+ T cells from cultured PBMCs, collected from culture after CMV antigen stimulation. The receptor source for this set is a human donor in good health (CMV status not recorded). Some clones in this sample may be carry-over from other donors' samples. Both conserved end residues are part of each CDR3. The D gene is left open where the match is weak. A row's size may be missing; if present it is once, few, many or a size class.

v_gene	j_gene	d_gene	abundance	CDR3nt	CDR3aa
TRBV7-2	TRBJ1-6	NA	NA	TGTGCCAGCAGCTCCCGGGGAGGAAGGTTAAATTCACCCCTCCACTTT	CASSSRGGRLNSPLHF
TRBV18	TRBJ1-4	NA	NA	TGTGCCAGCTCACCACACCGGGACCCAACTAATGAAAAACTGTTTTTT	CASSPHRDPTNEKLFF
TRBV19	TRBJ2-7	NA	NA	TGTGCCAGTAGCCCGGGACAAGGAGCCTCCTACGAGCAGTACTTC	CASSPGQGASYEQYF
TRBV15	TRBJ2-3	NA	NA	TGTGCCACCAGCAGAGGTAGCGAGAGCACAGATACGCAGTATTTT	CATSRGSESTDTQYF
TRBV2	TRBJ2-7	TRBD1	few	TGTGCCAGCACCGAGACAGGGCCGGTCGAGCAGTACTTC	CASTETGPVEQYF
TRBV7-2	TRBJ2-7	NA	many	TGTGCCAGCAGCGCAGGACCTACCTACGAGCAGTACTTC	CASSAGPTYEQYF
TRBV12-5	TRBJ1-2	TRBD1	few	TGTGCTAGTGGTTGGGACAGGGGGAGACTTATCTTC	CASGWDRGRLIF
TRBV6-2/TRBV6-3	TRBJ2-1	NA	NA	TGTGCCAGCAGTTACTCGAGTGTGGGCAATGAGCAGTTCTTC	CASSYSSVGNEQFF
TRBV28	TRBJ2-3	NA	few	TGTGCCAGCAGTTTACCAGGCAAAGATACGCAGTATTTT	CASSLPGKDTQYF
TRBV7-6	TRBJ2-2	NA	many	TGTGCCAGCAGCAAGGTGGGGAACAGGGACACCGGGGAGCTGTTTTTT	CASSKVGNRDTGELFF
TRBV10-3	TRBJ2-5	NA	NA	TGTGCCATCAGTGGGGTAGGGATCCTTGAGACCCAGTACTTC	CAISGVGILETQYF
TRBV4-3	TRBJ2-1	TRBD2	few	TGCGCCAGCAGCCAATGGGCCCCTAGCGGGGGAGAGCAGTTCTTC	CASSQWAPSGGEQFF
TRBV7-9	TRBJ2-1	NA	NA	TGTGCCAGCAGCCGCCCGCGGGTCGCGGAGTTCTTC	CASSRPRVAEFF
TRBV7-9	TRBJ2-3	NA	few	TGTGCCAGCAGCGGACGGGTTCACCCAGATACGCAGTATTTT	CASSGRVHPDTQYF
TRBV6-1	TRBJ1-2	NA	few	TGTGCCAGCAAGATAGGCTACACCTTC	CASKIGYTF
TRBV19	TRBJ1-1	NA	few	TGTGCCAGTAGTATTGTACACCTGAACACTGAAGCTTTCTTT	CASSIVHLNTEAFF
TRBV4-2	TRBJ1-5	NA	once	TGTGCCAGCAGCCATTACGTCCAGGGTGATCAGCCCCAGCATTTT	CASSHYVQGDQPQHF
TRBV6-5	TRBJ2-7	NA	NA	TGTGCCAGCAGCCGTGTCGACACCCCCTACGAGCAGTACTTC	CASSRVDTPYEQYF
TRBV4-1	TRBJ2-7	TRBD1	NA	TGCGCCAGCAGCCCGGACAGGGGTAACGAGCAGTACTTC	CASSPDRGNEQYF
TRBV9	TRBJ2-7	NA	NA	TGTGCCAGCAGCGTAGATGCCGGGACCTCGGCCGAGCAGTACTTC	CASSVDAGTSAEQYF
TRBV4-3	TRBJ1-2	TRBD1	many	TGCGCCAGCAGCCGGGCGTCGCACCGCACAGGGGGCTATGGCTACACCTTC	CASSRASHRTGGYGYTF
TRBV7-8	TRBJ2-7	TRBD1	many	TGTGCCAGCAGCCCGAGACAGGGGAAAACCTCCTCCGAGCAGTACTTC	CASSPRQGKTSSEQYF
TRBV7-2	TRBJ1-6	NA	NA	TGTGCCAGCAGCTTAGGAACAGGGTTGTATAATTCACCCCTCCACTTT	CASSLGTGLYNSPLHF
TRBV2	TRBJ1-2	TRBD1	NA	TGTGCCAGCAGTGACGGCGGGACAGACTATGGCTACACCTTC	CASSDGGTDYGYTF
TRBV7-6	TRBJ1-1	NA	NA	TGTGCCAGCAGCCCTAAGGAAGGCACTGAAGCTTTCTTT	CASSPKEGTEAFF
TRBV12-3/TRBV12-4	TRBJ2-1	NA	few	TGTGCCAGCAGTCCCTTACAGGTCCATGAGCAGTTCTTC	CASSPLQVHEQFF
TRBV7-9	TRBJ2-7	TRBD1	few	TGTGCCAGCAGCTTGAGGGACAGGGGGATGTACGAGCAGTACTTC	CASSLRDRGMYEQYF
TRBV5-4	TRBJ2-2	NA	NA	TGTGCCAGCAGCTGGGAAACCGGGGAGCTGTTTTTT	CASSWETGELFF
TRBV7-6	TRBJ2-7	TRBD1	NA	TGTGCTAGCAGCTTAGTTTTTAGGGGGCAGGCCCACGAGCAGTACTTC	CASSLVFRGQAHEQYF
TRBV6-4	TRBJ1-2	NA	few	TGTGCCAGCAGTGCCTCGGGCCTTTCTGGGGGCTACACCTTC	CASSASGLSGGYTF
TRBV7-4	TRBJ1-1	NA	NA	TGTGCCAGCAGCGTGGGCCAGGGAGGTTATAACACTGAAGCTTTCTTT	CASSVGQGGYNTEAFF
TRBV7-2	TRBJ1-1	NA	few	TGTGCCAGCAGCTTAGCGGGGAGCCCGAACACTGAAGCTTTCTTT	CASSLAGSPNTEAFF
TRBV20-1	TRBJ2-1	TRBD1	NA	TGCAGTGCTAGAGATCCGGACAGGGGGACCTACAATGAGCAGTTCTTC	CSARDPDRGTYNEQFF
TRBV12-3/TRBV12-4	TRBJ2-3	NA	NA	TGTGCCAGCAGCGCGGAGAGCCCCCACCGCACAGATACGCAGTATTTT	CASSAESPHRTDTQYF
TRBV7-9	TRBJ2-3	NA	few	TGTGCCAGCAGCTTAGTTGCCGGGCCAGATACGCAGTATTTT	CASSLVAGPDTQYF
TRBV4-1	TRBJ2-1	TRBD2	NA	TGCGCCAGCAGCCTAGGACTAGCGACCCGCGATGAGCAGTTCTTC	CASSLGLATRDEQFF
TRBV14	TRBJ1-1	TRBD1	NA	TGTGCCAGCAGCCCACGTCGCACAGGGGGGGACACTGAAGCTTTCTTT	CASSPRRTGGDTEAFF
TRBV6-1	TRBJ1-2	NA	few	TGTGCCAGCAGTTCAGGCCTTTATGGCTACACCTTC	CASSSGLYGYTF
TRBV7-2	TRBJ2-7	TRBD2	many	TGTGCCAGCAGCTTAGCTGCGAGCGGGGGGGCAGTGTTAACCTACGAGCAGTACTTC	CASSLAASGGAVLTYEQYF
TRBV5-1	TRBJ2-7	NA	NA	TGCGCCAGCAGCTCGGCGGGGACCTACGAGCAGTACTTC	CASSSAGTYEQYF
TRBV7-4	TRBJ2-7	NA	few	TGTGCCAGCAGCTTAGTCGTATACGAGCAGTACTTC	CASSLVVYEQYF
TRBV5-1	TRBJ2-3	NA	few	TGCGCCAGCAGCTTGTGGTCGTCGGTCACCTGGGAAGATACGCAGTATTTT	CASSLWSSVTWEDTQYF
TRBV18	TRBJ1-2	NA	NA	TGTGCCAGCTCACCAGCGGTAGGCAGTAACTATGGCTACACCTTC	CASSPAVGSNYGYTF
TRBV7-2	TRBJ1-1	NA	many	TGTGCCAGCAGCTTAGCGCGGCTCGGGAACACTGAAGCTTTCTTT	CASSLARLGNTEAFF
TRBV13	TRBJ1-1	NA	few	TGTGCCAGCAGCCCGGGGCAGGGGCACACTGAAGCTTTCTTT	CASSPGQGHTEAFF
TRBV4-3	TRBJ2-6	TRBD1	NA	TGCGCCAGCAGACGGACAGGGACTGGGGCCAACGTCCTGACTTTC	CASRRTGTGANVLTF
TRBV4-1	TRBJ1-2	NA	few	TGCGCCAGCAGCCAAGACCCAGGGGACTACTATGGCTACACCTTC	CASSQDPGDYYGYTF
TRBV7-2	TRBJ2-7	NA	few	TGTGCCAGCAGCTTAGAAAGCAATTTCGCCTACGAGCAGTACTTC	CASSLESNFAYEQYF
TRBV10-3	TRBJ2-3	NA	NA	TGTGCCATACAAAGGGGGGCGAAAGATACGCAGTATTTT	CAIQRGAKDTQYF
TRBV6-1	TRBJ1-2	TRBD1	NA	TGTGCCAGCAGCGGGACAGGGGGAAGTGGAGGCTACACCTTC	CASSGTGGSGGYTF
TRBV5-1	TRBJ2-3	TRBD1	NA	TGCGCCAGCACCAACGGGGACAGCCGTACAGATACGCAGTATTTT	CASTNGDSRTDTQYF
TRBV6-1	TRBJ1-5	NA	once	TGTGCCAGCAGTTACATCAGGGGATTTAGCAATCAGCCCCAGCATTTT	CASSYIRGFSNQPQHF
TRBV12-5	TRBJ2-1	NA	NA	TGTGCTAGTGGCACCCCACCGAGCTCCTACAATGAGCAGTTCTTC	CASGTPPSSYNEQFF
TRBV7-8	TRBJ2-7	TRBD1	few	TGTGCCAGCGACCCGGGACAGGGGGCGTACGAGCAGTACTTC	CASDPGQGAYEQYF
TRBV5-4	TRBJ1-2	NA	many	TGTGCCAGCAGCTTCAAGCCTGTCACCCAGGATGGCTACACCTTC	CASSFKPVTQDGYTF
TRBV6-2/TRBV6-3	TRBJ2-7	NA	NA	TGTGCCAGCATGGGCCTCGTAGGGCCATACGAGCAGTACTTC	CASMGLVGPYEQYF
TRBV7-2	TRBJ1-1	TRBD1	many	TGTGCCAGCAGCTCCGAGGGACAGGGGGTCCCTGACACTGAAGCTTTCTTT	CASSSEGQGVPDTEAFF